This T cell receptor beta chain was observed in a study of blood T cell repertoires in COVID-19. CDR1 is SNHLY, CDR2 FYNNEI, per germline. Trimming removed 7 bases from V and 3 bases from J; junction bases left unmatched: 12. The CDR3 spans 17 residues. TCRdb's copy holds only in-frame clones and misses some; the assay was immunoSEQ multiplex PCR. The profile shows about 250,000 clones, about 79% of them singletons. The sample taken for sequencing was peripheral blood. This TCR was recovered from an elderly man with acute or convalescent COVID-19. V gene TRBV2 combines with J gene TRBJ2-4, with 10 bases matching TRBD2. CDR3 coding DNA: TGTGCCAGCACGCCCAGACGCCTAGCGGGAGTCAAAAACATTCAGTACTTC. The encoded protein is CASTPRRLAGVKNIQYF.